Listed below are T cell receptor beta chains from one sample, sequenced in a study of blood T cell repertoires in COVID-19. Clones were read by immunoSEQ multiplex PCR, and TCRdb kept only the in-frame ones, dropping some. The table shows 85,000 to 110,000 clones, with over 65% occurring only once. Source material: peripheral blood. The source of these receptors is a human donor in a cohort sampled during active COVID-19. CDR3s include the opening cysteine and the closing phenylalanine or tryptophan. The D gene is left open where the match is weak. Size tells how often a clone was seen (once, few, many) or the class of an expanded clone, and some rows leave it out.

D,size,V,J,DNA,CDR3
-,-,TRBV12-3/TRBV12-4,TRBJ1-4,TGTGCCAGCAGTTTAGTACTTAATGAAAAACTGTTTTTT,CASSLVLNEKLFF
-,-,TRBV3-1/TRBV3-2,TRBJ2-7,TGTGCCAGCAGCCCCGGGGGAGGTCAGGGCTACGAGCAGTACTTC,CASSPGGGQGYEQYF
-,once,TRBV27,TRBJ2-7,TGTGCCAGCACCCCGCGGGTCAGCTCCTACGAGCAGTACTTC,CASTPRVSSYEQYF
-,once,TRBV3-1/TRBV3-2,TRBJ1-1,TGTGCCAGCAGCCAATCTATACGGGACACTGAAGCTTTCTTT,CASSQSIRDTEAFF
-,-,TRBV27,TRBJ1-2,TGTGCCAGCAGAAAACAGGGTACTAACTATGGCTACACCTTC,CASRKQGTNYGYTF
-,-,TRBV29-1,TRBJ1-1,TGCAGCGCCACCGACTCAGGGTGGACTGAAGCTTTCTTT,CSATDSGWTEAFF
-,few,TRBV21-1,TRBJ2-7,TGTGCCAGCAGCCCGCGGAGGGACAGGGAGGACTACGAGCAGTACTTC,CASSPRRDREDYEQYF
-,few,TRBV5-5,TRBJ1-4,TGTGCCAGCAGCTCGCGGACTGGGAGGGGGAATGAAAAACTGTTTTTT,CASSSRTGRGNEKLFF
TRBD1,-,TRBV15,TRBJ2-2,TGTGCCACCAGGTCTTGGACAGGGGGCACCGGGGAGCTGTTTTTT,CATRSWTGGTGELFF
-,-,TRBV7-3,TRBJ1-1,TGTGCCAGCAGCCCATCGGGACATCCGAACACTGAAGCTTTCTTT,CASSPSGHPNTEAFF
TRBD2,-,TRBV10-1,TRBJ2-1,TGCGCCAGCCAAGTTAAACTAGCGGGGGTTTGGGAGCAGTTCTTC,CASQVKLAGVWEQFF
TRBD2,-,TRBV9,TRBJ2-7,TGTGCCAGCAGCGTAGTGCCTAGCGGCTCCTACGAGCAGTACTTC,CASSVVPSGSYEQYF
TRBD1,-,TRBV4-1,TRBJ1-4,TGCGCCAGCAGCCAAGGGGTGAGGGGGCAAACTAATGAAAAACTGTTTTTT,CASSQGVRGQTNEKLFF
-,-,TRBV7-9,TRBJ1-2,TGTGCCAGCAGCTTAGGGCATGCGACATATGGCTACACCTTC,CASSLGHATYGYTF